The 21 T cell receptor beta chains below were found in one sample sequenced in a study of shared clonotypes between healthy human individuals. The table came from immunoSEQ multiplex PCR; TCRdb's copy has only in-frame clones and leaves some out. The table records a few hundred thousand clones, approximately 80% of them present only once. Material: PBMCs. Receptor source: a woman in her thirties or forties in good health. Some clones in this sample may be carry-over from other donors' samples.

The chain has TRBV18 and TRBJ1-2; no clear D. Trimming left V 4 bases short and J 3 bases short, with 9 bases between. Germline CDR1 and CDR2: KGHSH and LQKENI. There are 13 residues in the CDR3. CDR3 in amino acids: CASSLGKDYGYTF. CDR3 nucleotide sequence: TGTGCCAGCTCACTTGGGAAGGACTATGGCTACACCTTC.

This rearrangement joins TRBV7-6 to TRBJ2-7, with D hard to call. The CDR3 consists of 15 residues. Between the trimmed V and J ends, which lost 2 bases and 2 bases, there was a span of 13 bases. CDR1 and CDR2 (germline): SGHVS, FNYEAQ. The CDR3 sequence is CASSLFLGKTYEQYF. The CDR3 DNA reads TGTGCCAGCAGCTTATTCTTGGGGAAGACCTACGAGCAGTACTTC.

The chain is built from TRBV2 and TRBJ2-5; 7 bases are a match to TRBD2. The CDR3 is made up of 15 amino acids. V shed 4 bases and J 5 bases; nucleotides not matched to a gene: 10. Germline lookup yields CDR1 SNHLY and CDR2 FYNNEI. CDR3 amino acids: CASSGLRRESETQYF. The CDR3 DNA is TGTGCCAGCAGTGGTCTGAGGCGGGAGTCGGAGACCCAGTACTTC.

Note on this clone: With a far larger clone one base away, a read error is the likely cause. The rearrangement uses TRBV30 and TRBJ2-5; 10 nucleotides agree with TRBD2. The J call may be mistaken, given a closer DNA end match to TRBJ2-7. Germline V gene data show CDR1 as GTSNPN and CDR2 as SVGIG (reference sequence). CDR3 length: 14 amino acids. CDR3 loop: CVWSRGLAIYEQYF. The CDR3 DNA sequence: TGTGTCTGGAGTAGGGGACTAGCGATATACGAGCAGTACTTC.

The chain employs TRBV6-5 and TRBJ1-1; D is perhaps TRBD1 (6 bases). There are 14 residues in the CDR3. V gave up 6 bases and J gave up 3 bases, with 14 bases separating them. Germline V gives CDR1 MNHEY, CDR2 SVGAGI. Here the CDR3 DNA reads TGTGCCAGCAGCCCAGGGGAGGGGTACACTGAAGCTTTCTTT. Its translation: CASSPGEGYTEAFF.

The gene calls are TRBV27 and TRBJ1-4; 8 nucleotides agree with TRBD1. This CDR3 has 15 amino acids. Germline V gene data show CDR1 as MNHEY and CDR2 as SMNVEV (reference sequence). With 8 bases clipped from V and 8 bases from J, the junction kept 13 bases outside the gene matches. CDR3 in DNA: TGTGCCAGCGGGCGGCAGGGGGCTCTTGGAGAAAAACTGTTTTTT. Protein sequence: CASGRQGALGEKLFF.

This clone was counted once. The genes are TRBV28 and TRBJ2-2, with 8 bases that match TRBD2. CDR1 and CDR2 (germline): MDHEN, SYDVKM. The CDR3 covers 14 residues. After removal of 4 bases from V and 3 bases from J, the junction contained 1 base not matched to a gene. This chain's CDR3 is CASSSSGHTGELFF. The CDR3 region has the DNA TGTGCCAGCAGTTCTAGCGGGCACACCGGGGAGCTGTTTTTT.

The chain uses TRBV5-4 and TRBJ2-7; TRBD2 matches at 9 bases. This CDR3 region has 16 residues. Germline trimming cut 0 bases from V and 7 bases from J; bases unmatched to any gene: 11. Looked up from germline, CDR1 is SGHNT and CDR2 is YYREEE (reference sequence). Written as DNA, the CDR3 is TGTGCCAGCAGCTTGGGAGCGGGAGGAACCCTGGGGGAGCAGTACTTC. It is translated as CASSLGAGGTLGEQYF.

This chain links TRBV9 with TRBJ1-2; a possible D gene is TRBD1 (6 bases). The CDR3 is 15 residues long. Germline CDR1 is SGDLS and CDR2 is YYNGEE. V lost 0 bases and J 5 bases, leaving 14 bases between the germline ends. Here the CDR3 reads CASSVGGGSGYGYTF. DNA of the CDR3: TGTGCCAGCAGCGTAGGAGGGGGATCGGGATATGGCTACACCTTC.

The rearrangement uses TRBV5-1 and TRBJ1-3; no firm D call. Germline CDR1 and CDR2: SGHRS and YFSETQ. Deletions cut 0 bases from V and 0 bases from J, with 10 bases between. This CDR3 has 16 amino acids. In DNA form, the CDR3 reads TGCGCCAGCAGCTTGGATGAAGGGTCCTCTGGAAACACCATATATTTT. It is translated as CASSLDEGSSGNTIYF.

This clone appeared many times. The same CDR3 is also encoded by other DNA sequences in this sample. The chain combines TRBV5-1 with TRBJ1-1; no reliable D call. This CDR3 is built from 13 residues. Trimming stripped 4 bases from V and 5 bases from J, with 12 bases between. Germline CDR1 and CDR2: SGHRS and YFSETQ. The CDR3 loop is CASSPTVGTEAFF. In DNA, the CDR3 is TGCGCCAGCAGCCCGACTGTGGGAACTGAAGCTTTCTTT. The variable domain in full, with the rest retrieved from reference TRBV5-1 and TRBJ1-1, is KAGVTQTPRYLIKTRGQQVTLSCSPISGHRSVSWYQQTPGQGLQFLFEYFSETQRNKGNFPGRFSGRQFSNSRSEMNVSTLELGDSALYLCASSPTVGTEAFFGQGTRLTVV.

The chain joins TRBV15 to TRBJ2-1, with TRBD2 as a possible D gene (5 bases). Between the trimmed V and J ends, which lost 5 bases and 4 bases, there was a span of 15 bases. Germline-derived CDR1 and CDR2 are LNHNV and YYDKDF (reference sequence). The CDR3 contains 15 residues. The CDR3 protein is CATSPRTGDYNEQFF. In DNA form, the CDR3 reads TGTGCCACCAGCCCACGGACTGGAGATTACAATGAGCAGTTCTTC.

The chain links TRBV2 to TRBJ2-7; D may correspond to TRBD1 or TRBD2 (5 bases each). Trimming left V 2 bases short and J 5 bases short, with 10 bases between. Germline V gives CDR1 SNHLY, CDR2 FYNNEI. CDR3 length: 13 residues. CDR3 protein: CASSELRDHEQYF. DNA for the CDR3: TGTGCCAGCAGTGAATTGAGGGACCACGAGCAGTACTTC. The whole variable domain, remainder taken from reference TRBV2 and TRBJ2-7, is EPEVTQTPSHQVTQMGQEVILRCVPISNHLYFYWYRQILGQKVEFLVSFYNNEISEKSEIFDDQFSVERPDGSNFTLKIRSTKLEDSAMYFCASSELRDHEQYFGPGTRLTVT.

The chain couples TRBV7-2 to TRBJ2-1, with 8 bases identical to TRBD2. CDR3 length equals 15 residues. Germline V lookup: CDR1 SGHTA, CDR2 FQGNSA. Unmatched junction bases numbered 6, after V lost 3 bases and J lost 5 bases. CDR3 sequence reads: CASSFTSGGNNEQFF. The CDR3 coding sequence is TGTGCCAGCAGCTTTACTTCGGGAGGGAACAATGAGCAGTTCTTC.

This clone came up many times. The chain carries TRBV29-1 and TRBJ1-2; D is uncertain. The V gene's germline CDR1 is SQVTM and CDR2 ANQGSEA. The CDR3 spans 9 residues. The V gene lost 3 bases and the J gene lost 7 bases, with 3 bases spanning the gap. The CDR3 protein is CSVEGGYTF. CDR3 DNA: TGCAGCGTTGAGGGTGGCTACACCTTC.

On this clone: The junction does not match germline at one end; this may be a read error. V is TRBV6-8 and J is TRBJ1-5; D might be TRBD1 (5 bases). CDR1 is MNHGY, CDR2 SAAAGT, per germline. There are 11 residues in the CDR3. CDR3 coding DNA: TGCAAGAGGGGAAGCAATCAGCCCCAGCATTTT. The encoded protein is CKRGSNQPQHF.

This CDR3 is CASSLGAGETGELFF. CDR3 sequence (DNA): TGCGCCAGCAGCTTGGGAGCGGGGGAGACCGGGGAGCTGTTTTTT. The chain recombines TRBV5-1 with TRBJ2-2; 8 bases align to TRBD2. Germline values: CDR1 SGHRS, CDR2 YFSETQ. V was clipped by 0 bases and J by 5 bases; unmatched bases: 3. The CDR3 sequence is 15 residues long.

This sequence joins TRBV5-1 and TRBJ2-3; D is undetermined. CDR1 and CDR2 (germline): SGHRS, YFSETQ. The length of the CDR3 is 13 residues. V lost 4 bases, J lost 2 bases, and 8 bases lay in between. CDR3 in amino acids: CASSPLTTDTQYF. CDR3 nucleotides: TGCGCCAGCAGCCCCCTGACCACAGATACGCAGTATTTT.

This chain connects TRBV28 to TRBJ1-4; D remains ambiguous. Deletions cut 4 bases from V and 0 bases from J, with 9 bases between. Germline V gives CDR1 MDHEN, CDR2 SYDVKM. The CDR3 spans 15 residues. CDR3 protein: CASSSDGATNEKLFF. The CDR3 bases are TGTGCCAGCAGTTCCGACGGTGCAACTAATGAAAAACTGTTTTTT. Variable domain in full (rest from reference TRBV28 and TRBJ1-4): DVKVTQSSRYLVKRTGEKVFLECVQDMDHENMFWYRQDPGLGLRLIYFSYDVKMKEKGDIPEGYSVSREKKERFSLILESASTNQTSMYLCASSSDGATNEKLFFGSGTQLSVL.

CDR3 nucleotide sequence: TGTGCCAGCAGCTTAGCGCCTTATCGCAGGAACTATGGCTACACCTTC. Translated: CASSLAPYRRNYGYTF. This chain links TRBV7-6 with TRBJ1-2; D call uncertain. The CDR3 is 16 amino acids. Trimming took 0 bases from V and 2 from J, leaving 13 bases between them. CDR1 is SGHVS, CDR2 FNYEAQ, per germline.

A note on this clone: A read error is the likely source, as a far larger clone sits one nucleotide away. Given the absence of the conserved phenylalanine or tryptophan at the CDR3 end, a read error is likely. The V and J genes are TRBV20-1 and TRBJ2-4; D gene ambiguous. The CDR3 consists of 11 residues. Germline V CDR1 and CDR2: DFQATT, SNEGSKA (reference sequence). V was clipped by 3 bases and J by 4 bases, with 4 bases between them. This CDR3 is CSASFKNIQYL. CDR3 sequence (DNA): TGCAGTGCTAGTTTTAAAAACATTCAGTACCTC.